The 26 T cell receptor beta chains given below trace back to one sample, sequenced in a study of regulatory T cells in long-lasting Graves disease. Libraries of TCR beta came from iRepertoire HTBI primers plus Arm-PCR of CDR3 regions. TCRdb processed the multiplex PCR reads anew with MiXCR; each CDR3 protein has one entry. This table has hundreds of thousands of distinct CDR3 sequences, roughly 21% appearing once. Regarding time point: persistent/refractory GD, antithyroid drugs over 5 years with positive TRAb. The TCR library used RNA extracted from PBMCs. Sequencing was performed on peripheral blood mononuclear cells (PBMCs), taken when the disease was refractory, from a patient treated with antithyroid drugs. Every receptor here comes from a female donor with Graves disease.

This clonotype turned up a few times. The chain couples TRBV18 to TRBJ1-2, with 8 bases lining up with TRBD1. The V gene's germline CDR1 is KGHSH and CDR2 LQKENI. CDR3 length equals 13 residues. V was pared by 6 bases and J by 4 bases, with 4 bases of the junction left unmatched. The CDR3 region has the DNA TGTGCCAGCTCGGACAGGGCCTCCTATGGCTACACCTTC. Translating gives CASSDRASYGYTF.

Note on this clonotype: Given a much more abundant clone one base away, this may be a read error. The rearrangement links TRBV6-2 or TRBV6-3 to TRBJ2-7; 9 bases fit TRBD2. The CDR3 is made up of 15 amino acids. CDR1 and CDR2 (germline): MNHEY, SVGEGT. The V and J ends lost 8 bases and 2 bases, in that order; junction bases with no gene match: 10. The CDR3 coding sequence is TGTGCCAGCGGATTGTTTCTAGCGGGGACCTACGAGCAGTACTTC. Translating it yields CASGLFLAGTYEQYF.

There are many counts of this clonotype. The V gene is TRBV28, the J gene TRBJ2-7; D might be TRBD2 (5 bases). CDR1 MDHEN and CDR2 SYDVKM come from the germline V gene. V dropped 6 bases and J dropped 1 base, with 10 bases sitting between them. The CDR3 has 13 amino acids. CDR3 sequence: CASSASGSYEQYF. CDR3 DNA sequence: TGTGCCAGCAGCGCAAGCGGTTCCTACGAGCAGTACTTC. Full variable domain (rest looked up from reference TRBV28 and TRBJ2-7): DVKVTQSSRYLVKRTGEKVFLECVQDMDHENMFWYRQDPGLGLRLIYFSYDVKMKEKGDIPEGYSVSREKKERFSLILESASTNQTSMYLCASSASGSYEQYFGPGTRLTVT.

This clonotype was seen a handful of times. The chain joins TRBV3-1 to TRBJ1-2; D gene ambiguous. V was trimmed by 3 bases and J by 4 bases, leaving 9 bases between them. CDR3 length equals 13 residues. Germline CDR1 and CDR2: LGHDT and YNNKEL (reference sequence). CDR3 residues: CASSHPASYGYTF. The CDR3 nucleotides are TGTGCCAGCAGCCATCCCGCGAGCTATGGCTACACCTTC.

A word on this clonotype: This could be a read error, since a much larger clone is one nucleotide away. The gene calls are TRBV6-1 and TRBJ2-7; 9 positions agree with TRBD1. The CDR3 runs to 12 residues. Germline loops: CDR1 MNHNS, CDR2 SASEGT. V shed 8 bases, J shed 2 bases, and the junction held 1 base outside the gene matches. CDR3 protein: CASRDRAYEQYF. DNA for the CDR3: TGTGCCAGCCGGGACAGGGCCTACGAGCAGTACTTC.

This clonotype was recorded at least ten times. The chain carries TRBV28 and TRBJ2-7, with 9 bases aligning to TRBD1. Germline V gene lookup returns CDR1 MDHEN and CDR2 SYDVKM. V trimming: 5 bases; J trimming: 6 bases; junction bases outside the gene matches: 17. The CDR3 totals 17 residues. The CDR3 reads CASSRAAPGTGRPEQYF. The CDR3 nucleotides are TGTGCCAGCAGTCGCGCCGCTCCCGGGACAGGGAGACCCGAGCAGTACTTC.

This clonotype was counted at least ten times. The rearrangement joins TRBV7-9 to TRBJ1-4; TRBD1 is a possible D gene (6 bases). Germline-derived CDR1 and CDR2 are SEHNR and FQNEAQ (reference sequence). Trimming cost V 2 bases and J 7 bases, with 11 bases left between them. The CDR3 spans 14 residues. The DNA for the CDR3 is TGTGCCAGCAGCTTACAGGGGTTGCGTGAAAAACTGTTTTTT. Translation: CASSLQGLREKLFF.

This clonotype was found many times. V usage is TRBV27 and J usage is TRBJ2-2, with D perhaps TRBD1 or TRBD2 (5 bases each). The CDR3 spans 13 residues. The V gene's germline CDR1 is MNHEY and CDR2 SMNVEV (reference sequence). The ends were cut back, 4 bases at V and 4 bases at J, with 7 bases in the middle. CDR3 DNA: TGTGCCAGCAGTTGGGGGAGCACCGGGGAGCTGTTTTTT. Translated: CASSWGSTGELFF.

This chain links TRBV10-3 with TRBJ2-3; D possibly uses TRBD1 or TRBD2 (5 bases each). CDR3 length: 15 residues. CDR1 and CDR2 (germline): ENHRY, SYGVKD. V lost 3 bases, J lost 7 bases, and 17 bases lay in between. CDR3 residues: CAISEFAGGGNTQYF. CDR3 DNA: TGTGCCATCAGTGAATTTGCGGGTGGGGGTAATACGCAGTATTTT.

For this clonotype: This may arise from a read error, as a much more abundant clone is one base away. This CDR3 is CASSLEPRGQETQYF. For the CDR3, the DNA is TGTGCCAGCAGCCTGGAGCCTCGCGGGCAAGAGACCCAGTACTTC. The genes are TRBV6-2 or TRBV6-3 and TRBJ2-5; a possible D gene is TRBD2 (5 bases). CDR1 and CDR2 (germline): MNHEY, SVGEGT. Trimming left V 6 bases short and J 2 bases short, with 16 bases between. CDR3 length: 15 amino acids.

This clonotype was seen more than once but under ten times. CDR3 in amino acids: CASSLEGFQETQYF. The DNA of the CDR3 is TGCGCCAGCAGCTTGGAAGGGTTCCAAGAGACCCAGTACTTC. This sequence joins TRBV5-1 and TRBJ2-5; D not resolved. Germline values: CDR1 SGHRS, CDR2 YFSETQ. The CDR3 length is 14 residues. Trimming left V 0 bases short and J 1 base short, with 7 bases between.

The V and J genes are TRBV5-1 and TRBJ2-7, with a possible D match to TRBD2 (6 bases). Germline CDR1 reads SGHRS; CDR2 reads YFSETQ. This CDR3 comprises 15 residues. Trimming left V 1 base short and J 2 bases short, with 13 bases between. The CDR3 DNA reads as TGCGCCAGCAGCTTGTTCCCGGGAGAGACCTACGAGCAGTACTTC. Amino acids: CASSLFPGETYEQYF.

The count of this clonotype is one. The chain combines TRBV6-2 or TRBV6-3 with TRBJ2-5; TRBD1 agrees at 9 bases. The J call may be wrong; the DNA end is better matched by TRBJ2-7. The CDR3 contains 15 residues. Germline V gene lookup returns CDR1 MNHEY and CDR2 SVGEGT. This chain's CDR3 is CASTSIRTGDYEQYF. The DNA of the CDR3 is TGTGCCAGCACCTCGATTCGGACAGGGGATTACGAGCAGTACTTC.

In its sample, this clonotype was seen a few times. V and J are TRBV5-5 and TRBJ1-4, with unresolved D. The CDR3 extends over 17 amino acids. Germline V lookup: CDR1 SGHKS, CDR2 YYEKEE (reference sequence). Trimming left V 2 bases short and J 0 bases short, with 14 bases between. For the CDR3, the DNA is TGTGCCAGCAGCTTCCGTCGGAACACCGCAACTAATGAAAAACTGTTTTTT. It is translated as CASSFRRNTATNEKLFF.

This clonotype was observed a few times. CDR3 loop: CASSLYGQGEGETQYF. The CDR3 DNA reads as TGTGCCAGCAGTTTATACGGACAGGGGGAGGGGGAGACCCAGTACTTC. The chain is built from TRBV27 and TRBJ2-5; 10 positions match TRBD1. Germline CDR1 is MNHEY and CDR2 is SMNVEV (reference sequence). This CDR3 spans 16 amino acids. V shed 1 base, J shed 5 bases, and the junction held 7 bases outside the gene matches.

The sample holds a few counts of this clonotype. The chain couples TRBV5-6 to TRBJ2-7; D is undetermined. V was pared by 1 base and J by 1 base, with 9 bases between. CDR1 and CDR2 (germline): SGHDT, YYEEEE. CDR3 length: 14 amino acids. CDR3 DNA: TGTGCCAGCAGCTTGTATGCAGATTCCTACGAGCAGTACTTC. Encoded protein: CASSLYADSYEQYF.

This clonotype was detected ten times or more. The chain recombines TRBV28 with TRBJ1-2; 7 bases are a match to TRBD1. This CDR3 contains 14 residues. The germline V gene encodes CDR1 MDHEN and CDR2 SYDVKM. J was trimmed by 2 bases and V by 3 bases; bases with no gene match: 3. Here the CDR3 DNA reads TGTGCCAGCAGTTTGGACAGGAGAAACTATGGCTACACCTTC. Its protein product is CASSLDRRNYGYTF.

This clonotype was detected only a few times. The CDR3 region has the DNA TGTGCCAGCAGCCGGCCCGACGGTAATGAGCAGTTCTTC. Amino acids: CASSRPDGNEQFF. The V gene is TRBV27, the J gene TRBJ2-1, with no clear D. Germline-derived CDR1 and CDR2 are MNHEY and SMNVEV (reference sequence). The CDR3 runs 13 residues. V lost 6 bases, J lost 7 bases, and 13 bases lay in between.

This clonotype has a count of ten or more. The rearrangement joins TRBV28 to TRBJ1-5; 11 positions agree with TRBD1. The CDR3 is 16 residues long. Germline V gene lookup returns CDR1 MDHEN and CDR2 SYDVKM. With V trimmed by 4 bases and J by 3 bases, 5 bases remained unmatched. The CDR3, as DNA: TGTGCCAGCAGTTCGGGACAGGGGGGAGACAATCAGCCCCAGCATTTT. Amino acid sequence: CASSSGQGGDNQPQHF.

The chain recombines TRBV5-6 with TRBJ2-5, with D hard to call. Germline CDR1 and CDR2: SGHDT and YYEEEE. The CDR3 spans 11 residues. The germline V and J ends were trimmed by 0 bases and 8 bases, with 5 bases remaining between them. CDR3: CASSLGPTQYF. CDR3 nucleotides: TGTGCCAGCAGCTTGGGGCCTACCCAGTACTTC.

Worth noting for this clonotype: A junction boundary mismatches the germline segment, possibly from a read error. V gene TRBV5-1 combines with J gene TRBJ2-3; TRBD1 matches at 9 bases. CDR1 is SGHRS, CDR2 YFSETQ, per germline. There are 15 residues in the CDR3. This chain's CDR3 is CASSLVDRGTDMQYF. The CDR3 nucleotides are TGCGCCAGCAGCTTGGTGGACAGGGGCACAGATATGCAGTATTTT.

The chain is built from TRBV30 and TRBJ2-2, with D perhaps being TRBD1 or TRBD2 (5 bases each). This CDR3 region has 16 residues. Germline CDR1 reads GTSNPN; CDR2 reads SVGIG (reference sequence). V lost 2 bases to trimming and J lost 0 bases, with 13 bases between them. In nucleotides, the CDR3 is TGTGCCTGGAGTCACCCGGGACCGCCGAACACCGGGGAGCTGTTTTTT. Protein sequence: CAWSHPGPPNTGELFF.

The chain carries TRBV18 and TRBJ2-7, with D perhaps given as TRBD1 or TRBD2 (5 bases each). CDR1 KGHSH and CDR2 LQKENI come from the germline V gene. Trimming left V 6 bases short and J 2 bases short, with 14 bases between. The CDR3 spans 14 residues. The CDR3, as DNA: TGTGCCAGCTCCTACAGTGAGGGACCCTACGAGCAGTACTTC. This gives the protein CASSYSEGPYEQYF. The whole variable domain, remainder taken from reference TRBV18 and TRBJ2-7, is NAGVMQNPRHLVRRRGQEARLRCSPMKGHSHVYWYRQLPEEGLKFMVYLQKENIIDESGMPKERFSAEFPKEGPSILRIQQVVRGDSAAYFCASSYSEGPYEQYFGPGTRLTVT.

Many counts were recorded for this clonotype. The gene calls are TRBV28 and TRBJ2-4; D is unclear. V lost 5 bases to trimming and J lost 3 bases, with 8 bases between them. The CDR3 has 13 amino acids. From germline, CDR1 is MDHEN and CDR2 SYDVKM. CDR3 amino acids: CASSHKRKNIQYF. CDR3 sequence (DNA): TGTGCCAGCAGTCACAAACGCAAAAACATTCAGTACTTC.

This clonotype was seen a handful of times. The V and J genes are TRBV11-2 and TRBJ2-3; 14 bases fit TRBD2. With V trimmed by 2 bases and J by 5 bases, 9 bases remained unmatched. The germline gives CDR1 SGHAT, CDR2 FQNNGV. The CDR3 is made up of 18 amino acids. CDR3 in DNA: TGTGCCAGCAGCTTAATGGGACTAGCGGGAGTTGCAGTAGATACGCAGTATTTT. Its protein is CASSLMGLAGVAVDTQYF.

The J gene is TRBJ1-5, the V gene TRBV4-1; D call uncertain. The CDR3 loop spans 15 amino acids. Per the germline V gene, CDR1 is MGHRA and CDR2 is YSYEKL. Trimming shortened V by 3 bases and J by 0 bases, and 9 bases separated the two germline ends. DNA of the CDR3: TGCGCCAGCAGCCAGGAAGACGATAGCAATCAGCCCCAGCATTTT. It translates to CASSQEDDSNQPQHF.